This T cell receptor (beta chain) was sequenced for a study of blood T cells in healthy people across ages. Points from the study as a whole: Naive CD4+ cell counts and diversity both ran higher in long-lived than in aged donors. Roughly linear age-related decline in beta diversity appeared, significant by age about 37.

Per the germline V gene, CDR1 is DFQATT and CDR2 is SNEGSKA (reference sequence). The CDR3 length is 14 residues. V was cut by 3 bases and J by 0 bases, with 9 bases left in between. Combining a sample-barcoded 5' primer with a J-beta primer mix, a second PCR ran for roughly 7 to 12 cycles. Each cDNA molecule carried a tag from a template-switch adaptor that contained 12 random nucleotides. TCRdb used MiXCR to reprocess the 5' RACE reads, holding one entry per CDR3 protein. The sample contains some 1.6 million distinct CDR3 sequences, 30% to 40% of which appear only once. The draw of peripheral blood yielded around 10 milliliters from each donor. Note on this clonotype: The antigen remains unidentified.

Sequenced input: blood. This TCR was recovered from a woman younger than 45 in good health. The chain joins TRBV20-1 to TRBJ1-5, with D unresolved. The CDR3: CSASVGNSNQPQHF. CDR3 DNA sequence: TGCAGTGCTAGCGTAGGGAATAGCAATCAGCCCCAGCATTTT.